This T cell receptor (beta chain) is from a study of response to subunit inactivated influenza vaccine. Study-wide results and limits: New T cells are recruited in small numbers by each seasonal influenza vaccination, according to the authors' suggestion.

For this clonotype: The antigen remains undetermined.

V was clipped by 4 bases and J by 2 bases; unmatched bases: 7. CDR1 is SGHTA, CDR2 FQGNSA, per germline. This CDR3 has 17 amino acids. MiXCR, run by TCRdb on the RT-PCR reads, gives a single entry per CDR3 protein. The sample shows 500,000 or so distinct CDR3 sequences, about 15% of them seen only once. The clonotype was recovered from a man aged 45 to 75 who received an inactivated influenza vaccine. Sample: CD4+ T cells sorted from PBMCs, taken around 25 months after vaccination. The J gene is TRBJ1-6, the V gene TRBV7-2; the match to TRBD1 covers 8 bases. Here the CDR3 reads CASSSAGGFPYNSPLHF. The DNA for the CDR3 is TGTGCCAGCAGCTCGGCAGGGGGCTTCCCCTATAATTCACCCCTCCACTTT.